The present TCR beta chain was sequenced within a study of vaccination effects on CD4 cells after COVID-19. After expansion with viral peptide pools in the ViraFEST assay, antigen-specific CD4+ T cells were sequenced. Following a roughly 10-day culture, CD4+ T cells were purified. The study found no prior SARS-CoV-2 infection in the vaccine recipients, who tested negative for nucleocapsid antibodies. About this clone itself: Its antigen is not identified.

The CDR3 spans 15 residues. Germline V gene data show CDR1 as SGHVS and CDR2 as FQNEAQ. V trimming: 1 base; J trimming: 4 bases; junction bases outside the gene matches: 4. Measured with immunoSEQ multiplex PCR; TCRdb has only the in-frame clones, and not every one. The sample gives fewer than 30,000 clones, more than 60% of which show up once; 25% to 30% is in the top ten. Sample: CD4+ T cells from PBMCs cultured with SARS-CoV-2 spike peptides, taken before COVID-19 vaccination. The gene calls are TRBV7-8 and TRBJ2-7; TRBD1 matches 10 bases. This receptor was taken from a human donor who received a COVID-19 vaccine. The CDR3 coding sequence is TGTGCCAGCAGCTTAGAGACAGGGGGCGCATACGAGCAGTACTTC. It translates to CASSLETGGAYEQYF.